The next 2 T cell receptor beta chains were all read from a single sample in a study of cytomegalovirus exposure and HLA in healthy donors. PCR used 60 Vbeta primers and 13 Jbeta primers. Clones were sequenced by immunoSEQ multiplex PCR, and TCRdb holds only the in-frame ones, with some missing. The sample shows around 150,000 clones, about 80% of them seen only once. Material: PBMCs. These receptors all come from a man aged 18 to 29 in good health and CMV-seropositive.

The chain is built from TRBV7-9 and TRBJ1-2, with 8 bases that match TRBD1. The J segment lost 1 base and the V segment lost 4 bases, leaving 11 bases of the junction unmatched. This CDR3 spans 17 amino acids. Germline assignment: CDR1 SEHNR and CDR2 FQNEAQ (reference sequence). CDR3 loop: CASSWRTTGDNNYGYTF. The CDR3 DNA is TGTGCCAGCAGCTGGCGGACGACAGGGGATAATAACTATGGCTACACCTTC.

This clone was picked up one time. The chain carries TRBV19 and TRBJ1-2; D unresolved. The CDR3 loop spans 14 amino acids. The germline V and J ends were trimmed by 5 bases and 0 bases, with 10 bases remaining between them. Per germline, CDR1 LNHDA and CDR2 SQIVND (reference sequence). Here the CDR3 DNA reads TGTGCCAGTAGTCACGGCGGGTCTAACTATGGCTACACCTTC. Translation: CASSHGGSNYGYTF.